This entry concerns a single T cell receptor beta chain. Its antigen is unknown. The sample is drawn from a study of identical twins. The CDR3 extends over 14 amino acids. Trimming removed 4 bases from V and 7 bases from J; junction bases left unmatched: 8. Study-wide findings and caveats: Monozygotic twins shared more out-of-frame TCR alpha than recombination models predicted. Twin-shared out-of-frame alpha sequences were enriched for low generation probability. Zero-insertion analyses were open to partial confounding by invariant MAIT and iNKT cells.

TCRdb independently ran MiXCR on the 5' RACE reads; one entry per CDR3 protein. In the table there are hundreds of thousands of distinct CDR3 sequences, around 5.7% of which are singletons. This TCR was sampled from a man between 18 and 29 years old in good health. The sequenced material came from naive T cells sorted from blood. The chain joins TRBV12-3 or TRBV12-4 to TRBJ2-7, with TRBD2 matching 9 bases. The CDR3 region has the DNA TGTGCCAGCAGTTCCCTAGCGGGAAAAGATGAGCAGTACTTC. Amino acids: CASSSLAGKDEQYF.